The present T cell receptor (beta chain) was sequenced within a study of cytomegalovirus exposure and HLA in healthy donors. The PCR had 60 Vbeta and 13 Jbeta primers. Only in-frame clones appear in the TCRdb table, and some are missing; sequencing was by immunoSEQ multiplex PCR. The sample records approximately 100,000 clones, 78% being singletons. As concerns this clone: What it binds is not known.

Points from the study as a whole: Immune exposure information available was restricted to CMV serostatus. Accounts indicate the classifier identified cytomegalovirus status with strong specificity and sensitivity.

Germline CDR1 MNHEY, CDR2 SMNVEV (reference sequence). Trimming cost V 4 bases and J 8 bases; bases outside gene matches: 6. CDR3 length: 14 amino acids. The sample consisted of PBMCs. This clonotype was obtained from a woman in her thirties or forties in good health and CMV-seropositive. The rearrangement joins TRBV27 to TRBJ1-4; 8 bases are shared with TRBD1. CDR3 nucleotides: TGTGCCAGCAGTTCTGGACAGGGCGGCGAAAAACTGTTTTTT. Its protein is CASSSGQGGEKLFF. Drawing the rest from reference TRBV27 and TRBJ1-4, the complete variable domain is EAQVTQNPRYLITVTGKKLTVTCSQNMNHEYMSWYRQDPGLGLRQIYYSMNVEVTDKGDVPEGYKVSRKEKRNFPLILESPSPNQTSLYFCASSSGQGGEKLFFGSGTQLSVL.